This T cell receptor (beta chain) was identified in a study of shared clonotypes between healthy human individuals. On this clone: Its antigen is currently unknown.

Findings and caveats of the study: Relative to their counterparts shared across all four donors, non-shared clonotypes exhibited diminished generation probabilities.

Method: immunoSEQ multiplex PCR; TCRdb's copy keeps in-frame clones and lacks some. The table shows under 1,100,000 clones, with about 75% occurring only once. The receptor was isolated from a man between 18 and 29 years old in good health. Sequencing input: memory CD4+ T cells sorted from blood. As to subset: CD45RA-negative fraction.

CDR3 DNA: TGCGCCAGCAGCTTGGATTCTGGTTTGGGGGAAGCTTTCTTT. This encodes CASSLDSGLGEAFF. The chain has TRBV5-1 and TRBJ1-1, with D unclear. V dropped 0 bases and J dropped 8 bases, with 14 bases sitting between them. The germline gives CDR1 SGHRS, CDR2 YFSETQ. The CDR3 runs 14 residues. Full variable domain (missing parts from reference TRBV5-1 and TRBJ1-1): KAGVTQTPRYLIKTRGQQVTLSCSPISGHRSVSWYQQTPGQGLQFLFEYFSETQRNKGNFPGRFSGRQFSNSRSEMNVSTLELGDSALYLCASSLDSGLGEAFFGQGTRLTVV.